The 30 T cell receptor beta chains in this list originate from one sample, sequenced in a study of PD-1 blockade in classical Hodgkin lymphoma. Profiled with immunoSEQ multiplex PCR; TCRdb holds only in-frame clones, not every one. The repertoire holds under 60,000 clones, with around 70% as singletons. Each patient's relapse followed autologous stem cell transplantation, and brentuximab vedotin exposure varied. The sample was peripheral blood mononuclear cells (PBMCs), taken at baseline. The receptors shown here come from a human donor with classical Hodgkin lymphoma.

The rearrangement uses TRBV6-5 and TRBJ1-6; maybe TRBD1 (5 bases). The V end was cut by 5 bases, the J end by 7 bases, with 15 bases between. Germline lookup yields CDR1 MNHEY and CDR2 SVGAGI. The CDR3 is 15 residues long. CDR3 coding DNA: TGTGCCAGCAGTAGGGACCCGGGCCACAATTCACCCCTCCACTTT. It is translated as CASSRDPGHNSPLHF.

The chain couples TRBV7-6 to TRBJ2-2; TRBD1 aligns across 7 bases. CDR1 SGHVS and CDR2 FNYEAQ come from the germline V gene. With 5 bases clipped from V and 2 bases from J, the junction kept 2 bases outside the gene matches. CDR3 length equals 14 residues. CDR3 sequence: CASSGTVNTGELFF. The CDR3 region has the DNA TGTGCCAGCAGCGGGACAGTCAACACCGGGGAGCTGTTTTTT.

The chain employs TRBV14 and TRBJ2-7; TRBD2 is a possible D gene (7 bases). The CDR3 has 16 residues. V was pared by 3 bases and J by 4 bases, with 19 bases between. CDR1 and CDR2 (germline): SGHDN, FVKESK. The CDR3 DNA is TGTGCCAGCAGCCACGCGGTATGGGGGGGGCTATACGAGCAGTACTTC. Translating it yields CASSHAVWGGLYEQYF.

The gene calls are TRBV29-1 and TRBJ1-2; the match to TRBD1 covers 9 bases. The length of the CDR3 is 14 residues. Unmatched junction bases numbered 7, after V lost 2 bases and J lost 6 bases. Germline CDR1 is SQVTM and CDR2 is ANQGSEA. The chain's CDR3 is CSVELGTGKNGYTF. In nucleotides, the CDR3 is TGCAGCGTTGAATTAGGGACAGGGAAGAATGGCTACACCTTC.

CDR3 DNA: TGTGCCAGCAGCTTGGTGAGTTTGACAGCCACCTCCAGGGGCTACACCTTC. Residues: CASSLVSLTATSRGYTF. The rearrangement joins TRBV5-5 to TRBJ1-2, with D tentatively TRBD1 (5 bases). Trimming took 0 bases from V and 8 from J, leaving 23 bases between them. The CDR3 contains 17 residues. Germline lookup yields CDR1 SGHKS and CDR2 YYEKEE (reference sequence).

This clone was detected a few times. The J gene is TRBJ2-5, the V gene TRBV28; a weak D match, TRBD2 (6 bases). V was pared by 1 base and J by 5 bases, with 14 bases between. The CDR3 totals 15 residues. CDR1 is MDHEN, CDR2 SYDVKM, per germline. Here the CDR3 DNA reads TGTGCCAGCAGTTTATCGGCGGTGGGAGGCGAGACCCAGTACTTC. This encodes CASSLSAVGGETQYF.

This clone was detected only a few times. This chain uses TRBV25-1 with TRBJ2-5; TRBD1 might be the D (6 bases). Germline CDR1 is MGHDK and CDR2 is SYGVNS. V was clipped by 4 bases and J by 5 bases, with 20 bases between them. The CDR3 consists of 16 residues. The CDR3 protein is CASSGTLRGRKETQYF. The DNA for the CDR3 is TGTGCCAGCAGTGGAACCTTAAGGGGGAGAAAGGAGACCCAGTACTTC. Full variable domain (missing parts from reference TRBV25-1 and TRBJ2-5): EADIYQTPRYLVIGTGKKITLECSQTMGHDKMYWYQQDPGMELHLIHYSYGVNSTEKGDLSSESTVSRIRTEHFPLTLESARPSHTSQYLCASSGTLRGRKETQYFGPGTRLLVL.

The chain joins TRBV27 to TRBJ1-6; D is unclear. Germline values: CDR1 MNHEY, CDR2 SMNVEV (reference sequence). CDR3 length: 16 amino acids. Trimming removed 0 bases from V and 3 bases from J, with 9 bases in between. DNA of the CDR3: TGTGCCAGCAGTTTATCTCCCGGAGGCTATAATTCACCCCTCCACTTT. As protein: CASSLSPGGYNSPLHF.

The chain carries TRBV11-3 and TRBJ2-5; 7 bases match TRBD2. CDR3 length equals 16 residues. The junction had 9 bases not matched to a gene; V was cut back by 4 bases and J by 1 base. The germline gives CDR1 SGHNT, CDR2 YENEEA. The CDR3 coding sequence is TGTGCCAGCAGCTCTCTAGCGGAGGGGCGCCAAGAGACCCAGTACTTC. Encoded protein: CASSSLAEGRQETQYF.

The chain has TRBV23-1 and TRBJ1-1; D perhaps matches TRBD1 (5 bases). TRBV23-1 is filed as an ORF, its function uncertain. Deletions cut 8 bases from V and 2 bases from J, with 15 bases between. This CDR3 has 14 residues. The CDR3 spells CASGRDRCNTEAFF. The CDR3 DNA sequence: TGCGCCAGCGGTAGGGACCGATGTAACACTGAAGCTTTCTTT.

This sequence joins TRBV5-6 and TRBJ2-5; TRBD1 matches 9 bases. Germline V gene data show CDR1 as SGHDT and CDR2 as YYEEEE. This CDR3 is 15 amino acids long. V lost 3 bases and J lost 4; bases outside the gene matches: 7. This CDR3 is CASSSTGTGTETQYF. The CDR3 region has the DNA TGTGCCAGCAGCTCGACCGGGACAGGGACAGAGACCCAGTACTTC.

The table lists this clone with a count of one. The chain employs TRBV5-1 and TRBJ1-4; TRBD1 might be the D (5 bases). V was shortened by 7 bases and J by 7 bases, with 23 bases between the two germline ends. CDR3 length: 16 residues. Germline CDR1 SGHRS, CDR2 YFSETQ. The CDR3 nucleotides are TGCGCCAGCTCCCTCGTTTTGGGGGGGACGGGTGAAAAACTGTTTTTT. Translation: CASSLVLGGTGEKLFF. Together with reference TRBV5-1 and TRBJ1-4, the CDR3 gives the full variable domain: KAGVTQTPRYLIKTRGQQVTLSCSPISGHRSVSWYQQTPGQGLQFLFEYFSETQRNKGNFPGRFSGRQFSNSRSEMNVSTLELGDSALYLCASSLVLGGTGEKLFFGSGTQLSVL.

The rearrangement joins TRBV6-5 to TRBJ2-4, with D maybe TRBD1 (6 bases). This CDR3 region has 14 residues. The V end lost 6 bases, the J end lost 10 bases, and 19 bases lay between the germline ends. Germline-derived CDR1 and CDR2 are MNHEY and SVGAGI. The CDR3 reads CASRPGAPMGIQYF. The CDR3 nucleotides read TGTGCCAGCAGGCCAGGGGCGCCGATGGGAATTCAGTACTTC.

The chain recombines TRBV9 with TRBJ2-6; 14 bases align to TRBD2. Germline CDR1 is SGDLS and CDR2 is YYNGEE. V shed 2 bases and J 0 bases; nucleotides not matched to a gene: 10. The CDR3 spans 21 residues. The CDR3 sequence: CASSVRLAGGPLSSGANVLTF. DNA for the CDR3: TGTGCCAGCAGCGTGAGACTAGCGGGGGGGCCTTTGAGCTCTGGGGCCAACGTCCTGACTTTC.

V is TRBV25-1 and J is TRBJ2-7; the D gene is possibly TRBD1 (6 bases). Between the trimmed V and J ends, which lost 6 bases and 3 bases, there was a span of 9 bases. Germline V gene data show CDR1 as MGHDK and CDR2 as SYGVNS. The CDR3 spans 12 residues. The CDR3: CASSEGGYEQYF. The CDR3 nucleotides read TGTGCCAGCAGCGAAGGGGGCTACGAGCAGTACTTC.

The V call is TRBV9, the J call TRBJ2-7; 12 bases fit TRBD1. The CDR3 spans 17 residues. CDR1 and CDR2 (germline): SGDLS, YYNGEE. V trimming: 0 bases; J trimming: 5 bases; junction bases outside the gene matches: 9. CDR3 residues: CASSVGVGTGGGNEQYF. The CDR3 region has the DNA TGTGCCAGCAGCGTAGGTGTAGGGACAGGGGGCGGGAACGAGCAGTACTTC.

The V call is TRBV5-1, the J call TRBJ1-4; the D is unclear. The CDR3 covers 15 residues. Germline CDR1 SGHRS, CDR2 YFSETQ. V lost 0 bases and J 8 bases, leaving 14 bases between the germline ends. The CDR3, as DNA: TGCGCCAGCAGCTTGGCCCCCCCGGGGTTGGAAAAACTGTTTTTT. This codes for CASSLAPPGLEKLFF.

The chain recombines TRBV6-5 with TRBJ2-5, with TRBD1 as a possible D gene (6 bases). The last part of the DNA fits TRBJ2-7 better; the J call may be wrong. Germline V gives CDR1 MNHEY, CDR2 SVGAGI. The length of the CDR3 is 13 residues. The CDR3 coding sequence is TGTGCCAGCAGAGACTGGGACACCTACGAGCAGTACTTC. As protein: CASRDWDTYEQYF.

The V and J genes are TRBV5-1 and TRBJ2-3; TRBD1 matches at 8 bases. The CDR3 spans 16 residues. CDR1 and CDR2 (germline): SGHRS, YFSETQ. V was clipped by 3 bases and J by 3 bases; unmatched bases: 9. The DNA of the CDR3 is TGCGCCAGCAGCTGGACAGGGACGGTGGGGACAGATACGCAGTATTTT. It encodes CASSWTGTVGTDTQYF. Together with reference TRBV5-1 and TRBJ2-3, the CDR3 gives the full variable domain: KAGVTQTPRYLIKTRGQQVTLSCSPISGHRSVSWYQQTPGQGLQFLFEYFSETQRNKGNFPGRFSGRQFSNSRSEMNVSTLELGDSALYLCASSWTGTVGTDTQYFGPGTRLTVL.

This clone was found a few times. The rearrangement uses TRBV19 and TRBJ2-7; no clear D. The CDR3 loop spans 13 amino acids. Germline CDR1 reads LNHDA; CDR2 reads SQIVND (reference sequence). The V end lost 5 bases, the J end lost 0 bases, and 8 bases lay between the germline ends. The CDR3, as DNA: TGTGCCAGTAGTTGGGCTTTCTCCTACGAGCAGTACTTC. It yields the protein CASSWAFSYEQYF.

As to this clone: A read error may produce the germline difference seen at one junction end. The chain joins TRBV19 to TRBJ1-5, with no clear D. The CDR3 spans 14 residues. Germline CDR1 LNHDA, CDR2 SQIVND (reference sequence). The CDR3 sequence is CSSSTWILDQPQHF. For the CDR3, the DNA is TGTTCCAGTAGTACTTGGATCCTGGATCAGCCCCAGCATTTT.

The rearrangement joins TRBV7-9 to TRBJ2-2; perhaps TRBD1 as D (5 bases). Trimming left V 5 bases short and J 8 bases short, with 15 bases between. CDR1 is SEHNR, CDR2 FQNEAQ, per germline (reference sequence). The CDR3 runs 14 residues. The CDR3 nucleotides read TGTGCCAGCAGCGCCCTCGACAGATCTGGGGAGCTGTTTTTT. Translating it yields CASSALDRSGELFF. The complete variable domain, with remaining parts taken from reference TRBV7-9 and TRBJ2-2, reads DTGVSQNPRHKITKRGQNVTFRCDPISEHNRLYWYRQTLGQGPEFLTYFQNEAQLEKSRLLSDRFSAERPKGSFSTLEIQRTEQGDSAMYLCASSALDRSGELFFGEGSRLTVL.

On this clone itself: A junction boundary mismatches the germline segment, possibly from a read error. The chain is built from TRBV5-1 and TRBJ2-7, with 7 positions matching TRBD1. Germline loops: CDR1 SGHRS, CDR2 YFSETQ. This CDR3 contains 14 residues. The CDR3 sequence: CASSLRANLGTADF. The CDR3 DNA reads TGCGCCAGCAGCTTGCGAGCTAACCTCGGGACAGCCGACTTC.

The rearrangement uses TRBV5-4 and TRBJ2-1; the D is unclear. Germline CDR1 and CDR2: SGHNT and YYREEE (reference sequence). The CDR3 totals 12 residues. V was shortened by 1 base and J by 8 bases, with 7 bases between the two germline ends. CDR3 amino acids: CASSLKFDEQFF. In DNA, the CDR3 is TGTGCCAGCAGCTTGAAGTTTGATGAGCAGTTCTTC.

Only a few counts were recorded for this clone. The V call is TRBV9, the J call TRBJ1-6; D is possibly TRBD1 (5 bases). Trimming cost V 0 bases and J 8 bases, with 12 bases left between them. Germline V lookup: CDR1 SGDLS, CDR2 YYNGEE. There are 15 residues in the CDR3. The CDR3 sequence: CASSVEHGGYSPLHF. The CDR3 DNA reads TGTGCCAGCAGCGTAGAACACGGGGGGTATTCACCCCTCCACTTT.

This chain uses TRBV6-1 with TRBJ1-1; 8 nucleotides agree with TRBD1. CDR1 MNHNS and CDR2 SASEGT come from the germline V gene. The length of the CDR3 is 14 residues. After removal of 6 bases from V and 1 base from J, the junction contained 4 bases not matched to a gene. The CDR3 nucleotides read TGTGCCAGCAGGGACAGGGAAGAGAACACTGAAGCTTTCTTT. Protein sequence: CASRDREENTEAFF.

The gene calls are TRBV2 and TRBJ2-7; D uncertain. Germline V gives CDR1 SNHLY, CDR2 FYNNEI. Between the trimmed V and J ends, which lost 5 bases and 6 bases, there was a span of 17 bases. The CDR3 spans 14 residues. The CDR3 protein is CASSSSTLGREQYF. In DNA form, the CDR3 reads TGTGCCAGCAGTTCCTCTACCTTAGGGCGCGAGCAGTACTTC.

Here the CDR3 reads CASSLNFGQRNSPLHF. The DNA for the CDR3 is TGTGCCAGCAGCTTGAATTTCGGACAGAGGAATTCACCCCTCCACTTT. This chain joins TRBV5-6 and TRBJ1-6; possibly TRBD1 for D (6 bases). The germline gives CDR1 SGHDT, CDR2 YYEEEE. Deletions cut 1 base from V and 7 bases from J, with 15 bases between. The CDR3 sequence is 16 residues long.

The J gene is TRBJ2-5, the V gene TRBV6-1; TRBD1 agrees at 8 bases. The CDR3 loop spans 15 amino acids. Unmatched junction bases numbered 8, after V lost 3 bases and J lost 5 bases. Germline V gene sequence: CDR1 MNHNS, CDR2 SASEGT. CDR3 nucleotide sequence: TGTGCCAGCAGTGAGGCGACAGGGGTCCGGGAGACCCAGTACTTC. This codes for CASSEATGVRETQYF.

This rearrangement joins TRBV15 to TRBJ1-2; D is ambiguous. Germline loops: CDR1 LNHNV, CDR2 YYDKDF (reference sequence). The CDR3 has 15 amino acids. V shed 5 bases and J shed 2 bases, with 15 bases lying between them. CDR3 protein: CATSDGLWQNYGYTF. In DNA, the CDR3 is TGTGCCACCAGCGATGGTCTCTGGCAGAACTATGGCTACACCTTC.